These T cell receptor beta chains were read from a single sample in a study of cytomegalovirus exposure and HLA in healthy donors. Generated by immunoSEQ multiplex PCR, the TCRdb table keeps only in-frame clones and is missing some. The data hold about 140,000 clones, with 70% to 90% observed a single time. The sample comprised PBMCs. Every receptor here comes from a woman younger than 35 in good health and CMV-seropositive. Each CDR3 is given with its conserved first and last residue.

TRBJ2-7 TRBV6-5 CASSYSIGYEQYF
TRBJ1-1 TRBV29-1 CSVEGLTGNTEAFF
TRBJ1-6 TRBV6-6 CASSPRADNSPLHF
TRBJ2-3 TRBV7-2 CASSSPGLAADTQYF
TRBJ2-7 TRBV5-6 CASSAGDYEQYF
TRBJ2-1 TRBV19 CASSFRQTRYNEQFF
TRBJ2-3 TRBV9 CASSRGTSGRAADTQYF
TRBJ1-1 TRBV29-1 CSVVGANTEAFF
TRBJ1-4 TRBV7-2 CASSLGGTGRNEKLFF
TRBJ1-4 TRBV27 CASSLFDRPPLEKLFF
TRBJ2-7 TRBV28 CASVSSGSSYEQYF
TRBJ2-3 TRBV27 CASSLSVRGLGSTHTQYF
TRBJ2-1 TRBV15 CATSRGGDPFYNEQFF
TRBJ1-2 TRBV7-2 CASSLDTDRAYGYTF
TRBJ2-7 TRBV5-1 CASGAYPYEQYF
TRBJ2-7 TRBV19 CASSITGGWQLEQYF
TRBJ2-5 TRBV5-1 CASSPPGGGETQYF
TRBJ1-1 TRBV7-8 CASSLVRTLSSEAFF
TRBJ2-1 TRBV29-1 CSSRLAESPPEQFF
TRBJ1-5 TRBV21-1 CASIRGSNQPQHF
TRBJ2-7 TRBV2 CASRTGGSYEQYF
TRBJ1-1 TRBV5-4 CASSPNRGGNTEAFF
TRBJ2-3 TRBV9 CASSDLQGEEVNPDTQYF
TRBJ1-1 TRBV25-1 CASSEWLETEAFF
TRBJ1-2 TRBV6-1 CASRTGGRGYTF
TRBJ1-2 TRBV9 CASSAPAAYGYTF
TRBJ2-7 TRBV13 CASSWTDSYEQYF
TRBJ2-2 TRBV5-6 CASSYYDGELFF
TRBJ2-1 TRBV4-1 CASSQASSTYNEQFF
TRBJ2-3 TRBV2 CASSEAGLNTDTQYF
TRBJ1-6 TRBV11-2 CASRSNSGQLNSPLHF
TRBJ1-2 TRBV7-9 CASSWTGSNYGYTF
TRBJ1-1 TRBV11-2 CASSPLYHRGRTEAFF
TRBJ1-1 TRBV18 CASSPIEQGVNTEAFF
TRBJ1-3 TRBV19 CASERDRGNTIYF
TRBJ2-2 TRBV7-7 CASSKAGGTNTGELFF
TRBJ2-7 TRBV21-1 CASGGTGEQYF
TRBJ1-2 TRBV7-8 CASSTWSGGKQSYGYTF
TRBJ2-7 TRBV5-5 CASSLVRTSGNEQYF
TRBJ1-1 TRBV18 CASSPNFLDTEAFF
TRBJ2-1 TRBV30 CAWTTLAGEQFF
TRBJ1-3 TRBV11-2 CASSSGTAPGNTIYF
TRBJ2-6 TRBV2 CASGQGASGANVLTF
TRBJ1-5 TRBV4-2 CASSQESGFQPQHF